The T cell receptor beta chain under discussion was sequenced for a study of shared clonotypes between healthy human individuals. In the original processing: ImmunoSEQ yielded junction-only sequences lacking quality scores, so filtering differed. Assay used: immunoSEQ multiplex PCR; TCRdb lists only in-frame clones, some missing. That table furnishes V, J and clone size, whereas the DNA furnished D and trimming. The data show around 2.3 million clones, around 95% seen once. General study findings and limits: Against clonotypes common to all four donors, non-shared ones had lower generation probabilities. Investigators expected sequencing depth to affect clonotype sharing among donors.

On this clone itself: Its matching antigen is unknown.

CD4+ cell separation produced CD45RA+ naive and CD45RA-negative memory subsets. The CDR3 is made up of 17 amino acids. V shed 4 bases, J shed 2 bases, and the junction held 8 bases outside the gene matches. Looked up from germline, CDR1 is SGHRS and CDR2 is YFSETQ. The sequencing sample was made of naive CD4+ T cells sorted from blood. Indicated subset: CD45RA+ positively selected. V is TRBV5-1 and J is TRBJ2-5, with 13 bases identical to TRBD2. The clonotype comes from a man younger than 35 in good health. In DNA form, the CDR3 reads TGCGCCAGCAGCACCACCGGGACTAGCGGGGCACAAGAGACCCAGTACTTC. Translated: CASSTTGTSGAQETQYF.